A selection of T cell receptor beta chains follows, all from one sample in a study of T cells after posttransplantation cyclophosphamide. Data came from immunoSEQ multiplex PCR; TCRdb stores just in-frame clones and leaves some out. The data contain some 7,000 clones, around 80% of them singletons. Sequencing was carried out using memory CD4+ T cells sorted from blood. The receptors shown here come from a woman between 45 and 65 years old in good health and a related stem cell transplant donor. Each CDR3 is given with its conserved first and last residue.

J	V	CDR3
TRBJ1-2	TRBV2	CASIPRWGGYGYTF
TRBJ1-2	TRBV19	CASSPLGGYGYTF
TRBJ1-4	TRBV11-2	CASSPVRGASMKRLFF
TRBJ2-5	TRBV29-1	CSVEDLGRQTQYF
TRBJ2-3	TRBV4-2	CASSQGAGSTDTQYF
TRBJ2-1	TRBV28	CASIPTAGGDYNEQFF
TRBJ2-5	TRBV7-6	CASSLQGPRVGTQYF
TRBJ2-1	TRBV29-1	CSVSGRGGEQFF
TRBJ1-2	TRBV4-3	CASSQEGYRPYGYTF
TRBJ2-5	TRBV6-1	CASSVTSGREETQYF
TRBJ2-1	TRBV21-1	CASSRRKRERRYNEQFF
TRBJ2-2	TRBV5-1	CASSRGAGNTGELFF
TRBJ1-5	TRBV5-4	CASSVASAGPQHF
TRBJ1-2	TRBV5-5	CASSRDLTSDGYTF
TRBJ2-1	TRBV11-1	CASSSAGQPAGNEQFF
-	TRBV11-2	CASSLSGELHEQYF
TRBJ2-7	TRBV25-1	CASSEGKTETYEQYF
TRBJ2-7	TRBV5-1	CASSSGTETTQQYF
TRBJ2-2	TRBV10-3	CAISELAGGPNTGELFF
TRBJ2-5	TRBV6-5	CASRRAGHQETQYF
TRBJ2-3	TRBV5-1	CASSLVANTDTQYF
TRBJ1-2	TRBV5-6	CASSLAGQGAIGYTF
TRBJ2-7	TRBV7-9	CASSLAGTGFGEQYF
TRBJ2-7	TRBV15	CATSTSLAGEKYEQYF
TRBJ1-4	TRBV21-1	CASRGGRVGPDGEKLFF
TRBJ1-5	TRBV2	CASRGTTGRNQPQHF
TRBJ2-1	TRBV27	CASARVVSYNEQFF
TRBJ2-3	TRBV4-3	CASSQEGRGSTDTQYF
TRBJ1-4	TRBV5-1	CASSLAGPRGGRGPATNEKLFF
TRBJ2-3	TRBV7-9	CASSLNTGGLYF
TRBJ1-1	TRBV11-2	CASSLGQNTEAFF
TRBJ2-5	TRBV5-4	CASSPGSGTGGVETQYF
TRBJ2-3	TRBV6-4	CASWSATSGRADTQYF
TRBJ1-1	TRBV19	CASSIPGVNTEAFF
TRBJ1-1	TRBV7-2	CASSPRAANTEAFF
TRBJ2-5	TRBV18	CASSLRELGETQYF
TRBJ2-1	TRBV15	CATSRDGGSGNEQFF
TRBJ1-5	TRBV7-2	CASSPTGLRNQPQHF
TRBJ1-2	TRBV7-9	CASSSGPNYGYTF
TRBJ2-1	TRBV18	CASSPRRDNEQFF
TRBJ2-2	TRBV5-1	CASEESGTENTGELFF
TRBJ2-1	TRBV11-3	CASSPRTSASSYNEQFF
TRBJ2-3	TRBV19	CASSPYGRGGTDTQYF
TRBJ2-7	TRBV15	CATSRGLSRGRAYEQYF
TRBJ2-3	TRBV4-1	CASSQFQGFSTDTQYF
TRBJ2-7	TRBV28	CASSDPPGTKYEQYF
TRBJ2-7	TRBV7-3	CASSLTSGLTYEQYF
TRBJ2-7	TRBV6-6	CASRLSGSSYEQYF
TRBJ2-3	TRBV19	CASTPGSGASTDTQYF
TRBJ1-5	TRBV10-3	CAISELGGPQHF
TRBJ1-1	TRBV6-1	CASSWTEFEAFF
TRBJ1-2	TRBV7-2	CASSLSGDESPGGYTF
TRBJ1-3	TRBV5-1	CASSPRTGDGNTIYF
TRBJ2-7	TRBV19	CASSIVFGLTSDEQYF
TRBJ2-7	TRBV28	CASSGSSYEQYF
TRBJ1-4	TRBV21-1	CASSKVRGTGVDEKLFF
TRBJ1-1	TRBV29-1	CSVAQGAANTEAFF
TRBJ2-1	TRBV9	CASSTWTSGSGGEQFF
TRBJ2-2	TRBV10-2	CASSETRDRGTGELFF